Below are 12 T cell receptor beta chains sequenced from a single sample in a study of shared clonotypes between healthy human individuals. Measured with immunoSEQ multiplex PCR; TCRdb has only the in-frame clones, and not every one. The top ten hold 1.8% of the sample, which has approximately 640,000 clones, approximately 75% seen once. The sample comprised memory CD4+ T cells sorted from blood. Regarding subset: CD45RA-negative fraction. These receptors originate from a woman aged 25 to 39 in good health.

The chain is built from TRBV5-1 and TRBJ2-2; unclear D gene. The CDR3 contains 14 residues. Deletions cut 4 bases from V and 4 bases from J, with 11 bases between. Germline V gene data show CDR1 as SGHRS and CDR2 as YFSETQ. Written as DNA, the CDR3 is TGCGCCAGCAGCGTCCGACAAAGCACCGGGGAGCTGTTTTTT. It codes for CASSVRQSTGELFF.

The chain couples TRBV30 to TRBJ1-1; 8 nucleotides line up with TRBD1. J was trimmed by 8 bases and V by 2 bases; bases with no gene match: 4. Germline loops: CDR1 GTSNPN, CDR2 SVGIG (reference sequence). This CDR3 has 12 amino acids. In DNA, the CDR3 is TGTGCCTGGAGTTTACAGGGGGTGGAAGCTTTCTTT. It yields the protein CAWSLQGVEAFF.

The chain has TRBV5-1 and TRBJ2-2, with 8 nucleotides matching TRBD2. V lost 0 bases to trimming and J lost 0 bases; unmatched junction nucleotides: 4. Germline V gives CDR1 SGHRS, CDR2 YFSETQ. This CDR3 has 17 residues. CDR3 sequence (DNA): TGCGCCAGCAGCTTGGTTACGGGAGGGGCGAACACCGGGGAGCTGTTTTTT. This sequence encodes CASSLVTGGANTGELFF. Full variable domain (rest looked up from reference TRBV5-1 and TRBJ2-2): KAGVTQTPRYLIKTRGQQVTLSCSPISGHRSVSWYQQTPGQGLQFLFEYFSETQRNKGNFPGRFSGRQFSNSRSEMNVSTLELGDSALYLCASSLVTGGANTGELFFGEGSRLTVL.

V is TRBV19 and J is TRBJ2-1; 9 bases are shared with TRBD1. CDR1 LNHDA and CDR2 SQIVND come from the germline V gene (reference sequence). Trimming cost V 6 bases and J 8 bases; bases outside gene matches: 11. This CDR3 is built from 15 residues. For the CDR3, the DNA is TGTGCCAGTAGAACCGGGACAGGGTTCTTGGATGAGCAGTTCTTC. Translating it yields CASRTGTGFLDEQFF.

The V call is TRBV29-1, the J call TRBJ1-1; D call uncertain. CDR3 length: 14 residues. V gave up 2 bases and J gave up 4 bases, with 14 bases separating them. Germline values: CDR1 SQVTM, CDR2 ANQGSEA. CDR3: CSVESGTLSTEAFF. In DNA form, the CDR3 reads TGCAGCGTTGAATCCGGCACCCTGAGCACTGAAGCTTTCTTT. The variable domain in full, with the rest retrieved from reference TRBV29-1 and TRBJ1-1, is SAVISQKPSRDICQRGTSLTIQCQVDSQVTMMFWYRQQPGQSLTLIATANQGSEATYESGFVIDKFPISRPNLTFSTLTVSNMSPEDSSIYLCSVESGTLSTEAFFGQGTRLTVV.

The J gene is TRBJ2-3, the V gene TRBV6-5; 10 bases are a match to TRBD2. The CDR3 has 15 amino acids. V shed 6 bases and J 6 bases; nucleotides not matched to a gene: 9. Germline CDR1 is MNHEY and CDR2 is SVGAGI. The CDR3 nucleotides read TGTGCCAGCAGCCAAGGACTAGCGGATGGGGATACGCAGTATTTT. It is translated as CASSQGLADGDTQYF.

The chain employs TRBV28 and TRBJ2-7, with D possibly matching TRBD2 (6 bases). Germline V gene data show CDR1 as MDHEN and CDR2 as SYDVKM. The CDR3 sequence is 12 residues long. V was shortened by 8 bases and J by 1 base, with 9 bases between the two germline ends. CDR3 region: CASLRGSYEQYF. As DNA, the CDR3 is TGTGCCAGCCTGCGGGGTTCCTACGAGCAGTACTTC.

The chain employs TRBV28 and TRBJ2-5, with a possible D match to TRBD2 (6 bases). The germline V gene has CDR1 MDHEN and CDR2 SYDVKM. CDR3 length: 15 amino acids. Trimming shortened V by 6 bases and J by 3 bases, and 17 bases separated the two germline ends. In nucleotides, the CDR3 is TGTGCCAGCAGACCCGCCCCGGGAGACGAAGAGACCCAGTACTTC. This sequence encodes CASRPAPGDEETQYF. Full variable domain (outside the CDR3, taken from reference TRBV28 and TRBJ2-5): DVKVTQSSRYLVKRTGEKVFLECVQDMDHENMFWYRQDPGLGLRLIYFSYDVKMKEKGDIPEGYSVSREKKERFSLILESASTNQTSMYLCASRPAPGDEETQYFGPGTRLLVL.

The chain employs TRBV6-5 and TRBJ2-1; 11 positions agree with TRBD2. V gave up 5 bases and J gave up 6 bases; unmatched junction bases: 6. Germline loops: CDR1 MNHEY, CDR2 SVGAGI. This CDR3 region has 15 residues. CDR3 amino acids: CASSQTSGARNEQFF. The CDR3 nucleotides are TGTGCCAGCAGTCAGACTAGCGGGGCACGCAATGAGCAGTTCTTC.

As DNA, the CDR3 is TGTGCCAGCAAGCGGGAGGGCGTGTCAGATACGCAGTATTTT. Protein sequence: CASKREGVSDTQYF. The rearrangement links TRBV6-6 to TRBJ2-3; 10 positions agree with TRBD2. With V trimmed by 7 bases and J by 4 bases, 5 bases remained unmatched. The CDR3 extends over 14 amino acids. Per germline, CDR1 MNHNY and CDR2 SVGAGI (reference sequence).

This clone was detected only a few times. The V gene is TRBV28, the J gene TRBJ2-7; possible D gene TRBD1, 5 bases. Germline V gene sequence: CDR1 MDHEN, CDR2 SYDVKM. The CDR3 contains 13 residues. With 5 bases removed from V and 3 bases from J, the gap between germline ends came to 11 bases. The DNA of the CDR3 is TGTGCCAGCAGTCGGACACCTAACTACGAGCAGTACTTC. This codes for CASSRTPNYEQYF. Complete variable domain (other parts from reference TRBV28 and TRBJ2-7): DVKVTQSSRYLVKRTGEKVFLECVQDMDHENMFWYRQDPGLGLRLIYFSYDVKMKEKGDIPEGYSVSREKKERFSLILESASTNQTSMYLCASSRTPNYEQYFGPGTRLTVT.

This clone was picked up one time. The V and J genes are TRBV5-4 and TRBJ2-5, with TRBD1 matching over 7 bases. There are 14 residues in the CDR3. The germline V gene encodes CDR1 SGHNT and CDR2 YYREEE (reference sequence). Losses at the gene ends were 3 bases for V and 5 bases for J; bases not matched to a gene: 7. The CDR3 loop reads CASSSRQGRETQYF. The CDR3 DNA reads TGTGCCAGCAGCTCAAGACAGGGTAGGGAGACCCAGTACTTC.